The 17 T cell receptor beta chains presented below share a single source sample, sequenced in a study of blood T cell repertoires in COVID-19. Assay: immunoSEQ multiplex PCR; the TCRdb copy retains only in-frame clones and omits some. The sample has about 380,000 clones; 75% to 90% are singletons. Sequencing was carried out using peripheral blood. The source is a woman between 18 and 29 years old with acute or convalescent COVID-19.

The rearrangement uses TRBV6-1 and TRBJ2-2; 8 nucleotides agree with TRBD2. With 1 base clipped from V and 5 bases from J, the junction kept 3 bases outside the gene matches. The CDR3 covers 15 residues. Germline values: CDR1 MNHNS, CDR2 SASEGT. The CDR3 coding sequence is TGTGCCAGCAGTGAAGACCTAGCGGGTACCGGGGAGCTGTTTTTT. Its translation is CASSEDLAGTGELFF.

The rearrangement links TRBV6-1 to TRBJ2-7, with 8 positions matching TRBD2. With V trimmed by 3 bases and J by 4 bases, 14 bases remained unmatched. The germline CDR1 and CDR2 sequences are MNHNS and SASEGT. CDR3 length: 17 amino acids. CDR3 bases: TGTGCCAGCAGTGAGGGACTATTGTTGAGCGGGAGATACGAGCAGTACTTC. Its translation: CASSEGLLLSGRYEQYF.

The rearrangement joins TRBV2 to TRBJ2-7, with 13 bases aligning to TRBD2. This CDR3 comprises 14 residues. With 8 bases clipped from V and 0 bases from J, the junction kept 1 base outside the gene matches. The germline V gene encodes CDR1 SNHLY and CDR2 FYNNEI. The CDR3 DNA is TGTGCCAGCGGGACTAGCGGGGCCTCCTACGAGCAGTACTTC. The encoded protein is CASGTSGASYEQYF.

The rearrangement joins TRBV27 to TRBJ2-7; 8 nucleotides match TRBD2. Germline CDR1 reads MNHEY; CDR2 reads SMNVEV (reference sequence). The CDR3 loop spans 15 amino acids. The J segment lost 4 bases and the V segment lost 5 bases, leaving 10 bases of the junction unmatched. CDR3 nucleotide sequence: TGTGCCAGCAGTCCACGCGGGAGGAACGGTTACGAGCAGTACTTC. Translated, it gives CASSPRGRNGYEQYF.

The V gene is TRBV9, the J gene TRBJ1-5; D is ambiguous. V was cut by 3 bases and J by 6 bases, with 7 bases left in between. This CDR3 spans 12 amino acids. In germline, CDR1 is SGDLS, CDR2 YYNGEE. For the CDR3, the DNA is TGTGCCAGCAGCGACGGAGTTCAGCCCCAGCATTTT. Translating gives CASSDGVQPQHF.

V usage is TRBV6-4 and J usage is TRBJ2-1, with 10 bases aligning to TRBD2. CDR1 is MRHNA and CDR2 is SNTAGT in the germline V gene. The CDR3 extends over 18 amino acids. V was clipped by 1 base and J by 3 bases; unmatched bases: 9. CDR3 nucleotide sequence: TGTGCCAGCAGTGACTGGGGTGGGCTAGCGGGAGACTACAATGAGCAGTTCTTC. Protein product: CASSDWGGLAGDYNEQFF.

CDR3 residues: CAISAETGGLGEQYF. CDR3 nucleotide sequence: TGTGCCATCAGTGCCGAAACGGGAGGGCTGGGGGAGCAGTACTTC. This chain connects TRBV10-3 to TRBJ2-7, with 8 bases aligning to TRBD2. Germline trimming cut 4 bases from V and 7 bases from J; bases unmatched to any gene: 12. Germline V gives CDR1 ENHRY, CDR2 SYGVKD. The CDR3 consists of 15 residues.

The chain is built from TRBV5-1 and TRBJ2-5; 12 bases are a match to TRBD2. The CDR3 loop spans 15 amino acids. CDR1 is SGHRS, CDR2 YFSETQ, per germline. The V and J ends lost 4 bases and 4 bases, in that order; junction bases with no gene match: 5. CDR3 DNA sequence: TGCGCCAGCAGCGTGACTAGCGGGAGAGGAGAGACCCAGTACTTC. Amino acid sequence: CASSVTSGRGETQYF.

The rearrangement links TRBV11-2 to TRBJ1-3, with D uncertain. This CDR3 comprises 14 residues. The V end lost 5 bases, the J end lost 4 bases, and 12 bases lay between the germline ends. CDR1 SGHAT and CDR2 FQNNGV come from the germline V gene. The CDR3 nucleotides are TGTGCCAGCAGCCCGCGGGTCCCCGGAAACACCATATATTTT. It codes for CASSPRVPGNTIYF. The complete variable domain, with remaining parts taken from reference TRBV11-2 and TRBJ1-3, reads EAGVAQSPRYKIIEKRQSVAFWCNPISGHATLYWYQQILGQGPKLLIQFQNNGVVDDSQLPKDRFSAERLKGVDSTLKIQPAKLEDSAVYLCASSPRVPGNTIYFGEGSWLTVV.

The V call is TRBV12-5, the J call TRBJ2-1, with 9 bases aligning to TRBD2. Germline V lookup: CDR1 LGHNT, CDR2 FRNRAP. The CDR3 has 15 residues. The V and J ends lost 1 base and 8 bases, in that order; junction bases with no gene match: 6. DNA for the CDR3: TGTGCTAGTGGTTTGGGTCTAGCGGGGATCCATGAGCAGTTCTTC. Translated: CASGLGLAGIHEQFF. Full variable domain (rest looked up from reference TRBV12-5 and TRBJ2-1): DARVTQTPRHKVTEMGQEVTMRCQPILGHNTVFWYRQTMMQGLELLAYFRNRAPLDDSGMPKDRFSAEMPDATLATLKIQPSEPRDSAVYFCASGLGLAGIHEQFFGPGTRLTVL.

The chain is built from TRBV18 and TRBJ1-2; 8 bases are shared with TRBD1. Germline assignment: CDR1 KGHSH and CDR2 LQKENI. This CDR3 spans 16 amino acids. Unmatched junction bases numbered 8, after V lost 3 bases and J lost 2 bases. The CDR3 bases are TGTGCCAGCTCACCCCAAAGGACAGGGCAAAACTATGGCTACACCTTC. It encodes CASSPQRTGQNYGYTF.

V gene TRBV14 combines with J gene TRBJ1-4; the D gene is possibly TRBD1 (5 bases). This CDR3 is built from 14 residues. V was trimmed by 3 bases and J by 7 bases, leaving 12 bases between them. Germline CDR1 and CDR2: SGHDN and FVKESK. CDR3 protein: CASSHQEGIEKLFF. CDR3 in DNA: TGTGCCAGCAGCCACCAGGAGGGGATTGAAAAACTGTTTTTT.

The genes are TRBV28 and TRBJ1-2; the match to TRBD1 covers 12 bases. This CDR3 contains 16 residues. V gave up 5 bases and J gave up 1 base; unmatched junction bases: 5. Germline CDR1 reads MDHEN; CDR2 reads SYDVKM. The CDR3 loop reads CASSPGTGGINYGYTF. CDR3 nucleotides: TGTGCCAGCAGTCCCGGGACAGGGGGCATTAACTATGGCTACACCTTC.

The chain employs TRBV9 and TRBJ2-3; the match to TRBD2 covers 8 bases. Germline V CDR1 and CDR2: SGDLS, YYNGEE. CDR3 size: 18 residues. The junction had 13 bases not matched to a gene; V was cut back by 2 bases and J by 2 bases. For the CDR3, the DNA is TGTGCCAGCAGCGTGGTTCCCCCCGGGGGGGCCCACACAGATACGCAGTATTTT. Encoded protein: CASSVVPPGGAHTDTQYF.

This clone has a single count. The chain carries TRBV9 and TRBJ2-7; 8 bases line up with TRBD1. CDR1 is SGDLS and CDR2 is YYNGEE in the germline V gene. The V gene end was trimmed by 2 bases and the J gene end by 2 bases; junction bases not matched to a gene: 6. This CDR3 comprises 15 residues. The CDR3 here is CASSVGQALTYEQYF. The DNA of the CDR3 is TGTGCCAGCAGCGTGGGACAGGCGCTGACCTACGAGCAGTACTTC.

The chain joins TRBV6-5 to TRBJ1-2; 11 positions match TRBD1. CDR3 length: 13 amino acids. Germline values: CDR1 MNHEY, CDR2 SVGAGI. The V segment lost 6 bases and the J segment 7 bases; nucleotides outside the gene matches: 4. CDR3 amino acids: CASSWDRGSGYTF. The CDR3 coding sequence is TGTGCCAGCAGCTGGGACAGGGGGAGTGGCTACACCTTC.

The V and J genes are TRBV19 and TRBJ1-3; maybe TRBD1 (5 bases). Germline CDR1 is LNHDA and CDR2 is SQIVND (reference sequence). The V gene lost 2 bases and the J gene lost 0 bases, with 14 bases spanning the gap. The CDR3 covers 17 residues. This CDR3 reads CASSIWRDLYSGNTIYF. Written as DNA, the CDR3 is TGTGCCAGTAGTATATGGAGGGACCTCTACTCTGGAAACACCATATATTTT. Full variable domain (outside the CDR3, taken from reference TRBV19 and TRBJ1-3): DGGITQSPKYLFRKEGQNVTLSCEQNLNHDAMYWYRQDPGQGLRLIYYSQIVNDFQKGDIAEGYSVSREKKESFPLTVTSAQKNPTAFYLCASSIWRDLYSGNTIYFGEGSWLTVV.